The source of this T cell receptor beta chain is a study of CD8+CD57+ T cells in acquired aplastic anemia (dated by TCRdb to 2017 to 2018). General notes on the study: A mean of about 3.2 ug of DNA, ranging from 0.2 to 27.4 ug, was extracted from sorted CD4+ and CD8+ cells. For healthy donor samples, the average read count was around 9.8 million for CD4+ cells and roughly 12 million for CD8+ cells.

The CDR1 and CDR2 encoded by the germline V gene (reference sequence) are LNHDA and SQIVND. The CDR3 length is 16 residues, termini included. Broad study findings and their caveats: CD8+ Simpson's diversity did not differ significantly between patients and healthy controls (P=0.060). Although roughly 30 CD8+ CDR3 sequences were shared by patients and controls, these sequences appeared highly expressed in patients and within the immunodominant clones of patients.

TCR repertoires of sorted CD4+ and CD8+ blood T cells from severe aplastic anemia patients and healthy subjects were deep-sequenced in the study. Ficoll-Paque density gradient centrifugation was used to isolate peripheral blood mononuclear cells. Before DNA was extracted, CD4+ and CD8+ T cells were sorted using either FACS or magnetic beads. Details on this clonotype: Its antigen remains unidentified. The CDR3 end shows no conserved phenylalanine or tryptophan, and so a read error is likely. The DNA is left out, because the CDR3 cannot be placed on it with certainty; the CDR3 is given as TCRdb lists it.

TCR beta VDJ combination and CDR3 sequence profiling used genomic DNA as the template. TCR repertoire sequencing was run on an Illumina HiSeq 2000. Under the source paper's analysis protocol: TRBV/TRBJ rearrangement plots, CDR3 size and DJ length profiles, and Simpson's diversity index were used to evaluate the repertoires. The immunodominant clone was defined as the most abundant DNA sequence in deep sequencing data. CDR3 amino acid sequences were checked for sharing between subjects and were compared against published repertoires and the VDJdb database. TCRdb trimmed the raw reads at Q25, called clones with MiXCR and kept productive beta chains. Here each entry gathers all rows of one CDR3 protein and keeps the most common genes and DNA. TCRdb assigned the V and J calls; the authors' analysis was not used. The sample data list just over 400,000 distinct CDR3 sequences, and around 68% of these were observed just once. Under 4.5% of the sample lies in the top ten.

The chain was built from TRBV19 and TRBJ2-5; the D call in the table, TRBD1, was not verified against the DNA. The sequencing sample was made of sorted CD4+, CD8+, or CD8+CD57+ T cells (not recorded which) from PBMCs. The sequence came from a human donor in good health, serving as a control. The CDR3 region: CASSTEHRSSQPQHFV.